The present TCR beta chain was sequenced within a study of T-cell reconstitution after alpha-beta-depleted transplantation in children. The V gene's germline CDR1 is SGHAT and CDR2 FQNNGV. The germline V and J ends were trimmed by 0 bases and 6 bases, with 12 bases remaining between them. This CDR3 spans 14 amino acids. This clonotype has at least ten counts. Preparation of the TCRbeta library used unique molecular identifiers. TCRdb processed the PCR reads anew with MiXCR; each CDR3 protein has one entry. The sample contains approximately 800,000 distinct CDR3 sequences, approximately 15% of which appear only once.

The sequence came from a male patient younger than 18 who had a stem cell transplant for acute lymphoblastic leukemia, so the T cells may come from the graft donor. Source: PBMCs, mostly from graft donor cells, taken 360 days after TCRalphabeta/CD19-depleted stem cell transplant. The chain is built from TRBV11-2 and TRBJ2-7; the D is unclear. CDR3: CASSLDRRAGEQYF. Here the CDR3 DNA reads TGTGCCAGCAGCTTAGACAGAAGGGCTGGCGAGCAGTACTTC. The whole variable domain, filled in from reference TRBV11-2 and TRBJ2-7, reads EAGVAQSPRYKIIEKRQSVAFWCNPISGHATLYWYQQILGQGPKLLIQFQNNGVVDDSQLPKDRFSAERLKGVDSTLKIQPAKLEDSAVYLCASSLDRRAGEQYFGPGTRLTVT.